What follows is one T cell receptor beta chain and its context. The germline V gene encodes CDR1 SGHNT and CDR2 YYREEE (reference sequence). V was cut by 4 bases and J by 1 base, with 17 bases left in between. The CDR3 length is 16 residues. This table comes from immunoSEQ multiplex PCR, and its TCRdb copy is limited to in-frame clones, with some not included. This table holds 80,000 or so clones, 75% to 90% found once. The source of the sample is a study of technical replicates of blood from several donors. The sample was PBMCs. The sequence was obtained from a human donor in good health. Some clones in this sample may be carry-over from other donors' samples. This chain links TRBV5-4 with TRBJ2-5; a weak D match, TRBD1 (5 bases). CDR3 coding DNA: TGTGCCAGCAGCCCAACAGGAAAGGGGCCCCAAGAGACCCAGTACTTC. As protein: CASSPTGKGPQETQYF.